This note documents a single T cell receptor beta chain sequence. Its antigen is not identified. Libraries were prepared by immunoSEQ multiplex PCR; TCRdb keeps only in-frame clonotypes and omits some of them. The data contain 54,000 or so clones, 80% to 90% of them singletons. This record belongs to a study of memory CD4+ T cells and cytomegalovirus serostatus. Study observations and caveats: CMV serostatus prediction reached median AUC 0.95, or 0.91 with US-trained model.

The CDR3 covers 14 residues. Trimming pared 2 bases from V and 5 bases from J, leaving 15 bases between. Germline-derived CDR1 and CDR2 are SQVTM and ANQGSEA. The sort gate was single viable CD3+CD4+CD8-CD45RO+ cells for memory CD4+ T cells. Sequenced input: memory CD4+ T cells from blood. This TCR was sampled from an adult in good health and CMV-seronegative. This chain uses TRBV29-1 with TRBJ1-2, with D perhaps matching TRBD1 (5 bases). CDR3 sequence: CSVERGPMGYGYTF. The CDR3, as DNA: TGCAGCGTTGAACGGGGACCTATGGGGTATGGCTACACCTTC.